One and the same sample provided the 27 T cell receptor beta chains below, sequenced in a study of blood T cell repertoires in COVID-19. The table came from immunoSEQ multiplex PCR; TCRdb's copy has only in-frame clones and leaves some out. The table shows over 50,000 clones, with roughly 85% occurring only once. The sequencing sample was made of peripheral blood. Receptors were obtained from a human donor in a cohort sampled during active COVID-19.

The chain couples TRBV2 to TRBJ2-1, with a possible D match to TRBD2 (6 bases). The CDR3 loop spans 16 amino acids. Per germline, CDR1 SNHLY and CDR2 FYNNEI. V dropped 0 bases and J dropped 8 bases, with 17 bases sitting between them. The CDR3 reads CASSEARNSGRDEQFF. In nucleotides, the CDR3 is TGTGCCAGCAGTGAAGCGCGTAATAGCGGCAGGGATGAGCAGTTCTTC. The whole variable domain, filled in from reference TRBV2 and TRBJ2-1, reads EPEVTQTPSHQVTQMGQEVILRCVPISNHLYFYWYRQILGQKVEFLVSFYNNEISEKSEIFDDQFSVERPDGSNFTLKIRSTKLEDSAMYFCASSEARNSGRDEQFFGPGTRLTVL.

This sequence joins TRBV18 and TRBJ1-2; a possible D gene is TRBD1 (6 bases). V shed 5 bases and J shed 5 bases, with 15 bases lying between them. The CDR3 sequence is 14 residues long. Germline CDR1 is KGHSH and CDR2 is LQKENI. This chain's CDR3 is CASSKRTEAYGYTF. The CDR3 DNA is TGTGCCAGCTCAAAACGGACAGAAGCTTATGGCTACACCTTC.

The chain recombines TRBV21-1 with TRBJ2-7; TRBD1 was called by the table and not checked on the DNA. TRBV21-1 is annotated as a pseudogene. This CDR3 region has 16 residues. CDR3 residues: CASSKLRGQGAHEQYF. The CDR3 DNA is TGTGCCAGCAGCAAACTGAGGGGACAGGGTGCCCACGAGCAGTACTTC.

The V gene is TRBV2, the J gene TRBJ2-2; D might be TRBD1 (5 bases). Trimming pared 4 bases from V and 5 bases from J, leaving 14 bases between. The length of the CDR3 is 15 residues. CDR1 and CDR2 (germline): SNHLY, FYNNEI. The CDR3 sequence is CASSGLLKGTGELFF. The CDR3 bases are TGTGCCAGCAGTGGGCTGTTAAAGGGGACCGGGGAGCTGTTTTTT.

The chain uses TRBV30 and TRBJ1-5; D unclear. Germline V gives CDR1 GTSNPN, CDR2 SVGIG (reference sequence). CDR3 length equals 15 residues. V was clipped by 0 bases and J by 10 bases, with 19 bases between them. CDR3 coding DNA: TGTGCCTGGAGTGTACTCCCCTTCGGCAGGTCACCCCAGCATTTT. This encodes CAWSVLPFGRSPQHF.

The rearrangement uses TRBV6-2 or TRBV6-3 and TRBJ2-2; 15 nucleotides agree with TRBD2. This CDR3 contains 18 residues. The junction had 12 bases not matched to a gene; V was cut back by 5 bases and J by 8 bases. From germline, CDR1 is MNHEY and CDR2 SVGEGT. CDR3 sequence (DNA): TGTGCCAGCAGTCGGCCTACGGGACTAGCGGGAGGTGCGGGGGAGCTGTTTTTT. This sequence encodes CASSRPTGLAGGAGELFF.

The chain recombines TRBV5-4 with TRBJ2-7; TRBD2 matches 7 bases. The CDR3 is 15 residues long. Losses at the gene ends were 4 bases for V and 2 bases for J; bases not matched to a gene: 9. Germline CDR1 and CDR2: SGHNT and YYREEE (reference sequence). The CDR3 DNA reads as TGTGCCAGCAGCCCTGGACTAGGGATCGCCTACGAGCAGTACTTC. Its protein product is CASSPGLGIAYEQYF.

V is TRBV4-1 and J is TRBJ1-2; 8 bases fit TRBD1. This CDR3 region has 20 residues. Germline CDR1 and CDR2: MGHRA and YSYEKL. V lost 1 base to trimming and J lost 1 base; unmatched junction nucleotides: 17. CDR3 sequence: CASSQGATGGQANSNYGYTF. Written as DNA, the CDR3 is TGCGCCAGCAGCCAAGGGGCTACAGGGGGACAGGCAAATAGTAACTATGGCTACACCTTC.

This clone has just a few counts. V and J are TRBV6-2 or TRBV6-3 and TRBJ2-3, with TRBD2 identical over 8 bases. Germline V gives CDR1 MNHEY, CDR2 SVGEGT. CDR3 length equals 16 residues. Trimming took 3 bases from V and 2 from J; bases not matched to a gene: 7. CDR3 residues: CASSYSRLALTDTQYF. CDR3 nucleotides: TGTGCCAGCAGTTATTCACGACTAGCGCTCACAGATACGCAGTATTTT.

The CDR3 sequence is CASSRAGWDTEAFF. Written as DNA, the CDR3 is TGCGCCAGCAGCAGGGCAGGGTGGGACACTGAAGCTTTCTTT. The rearrangement joins TRBV5-1 to TRBJ1-1; D is possibly TRBD1 (5 bases). V shed 4 bases and J shed 3 bases, with 13 bases lying between them. This CDR3 comprises 14 residues. CDR1 and CDR2 from the germline V gene are SGHRS and YFSETQ.

The gene calls are TRBV28 and TRBJ1-4, with 7 nucleotides matching TRBD1. CDR3 length: 14 residues. Germline CDR1 MDHEN, CDR2 SYDVKM. V lost 6 bases to trimming and J lost 5 bases; unmatched junction nucleotides: 6. DNA for the CDR3: TGTGCCAGCAGCCGAGGGACAGTCAATGAAAAACTGTTTTTT. This sequence encodes CASSRGTVNEKLFF.

The chain carries TRBV5-5 and TRBJ2-3, with D possibly matching TRBD2 (7 bases). V shed 2 bases and J shed 1 base, with 8 bases lying between them. Germline CDR1 is SGHKS and CDR2 is YYEKEE (reference sequence). The CDR3 is 14 amino acids. CDR3 DNA sequence: TGTGCCAGCAGCTTCGGGGGGCGCACAGATACGCAGTATTTT. Residues: CASSFGGRTDTQYF.

The rearrangement uses TRBV9 and TRBJ2-7; 12 bases map to TRBD2. Germline lookup yields CDR1 SGDLS and CDR2 YYNGEE. V gave up 3 bases and J gave up 7 bases; unmatched junction bases: 5. This CDR3 comprises 14 residues. The CDR3 here is CASSAGLAGEEQYF. CDR3 sequence (DNA): TGTGCCAGCAGCGCGGGACTAGCGGGTGAAGAGCAGTACTTC.

The CDR3 bases are TGTGCCAGCAGTTTACTAGCGACAGATACGCAGTATTTT. Translation: CASSLLATDTQYF. The rearrangement uses TRBV12-3 or TRBV12-4 and TRBJ2-3, with a weak D call TRBD2 (6 bases). The CDR3 has 13 amino acids. V was cut by 2 bases and J by 3 bases, with 6 bases left in between.

This clone has a single count. This rearrangement joins TRBV4-1 to TRBJ1-1, with D uncertain. The CDR3 length is 17 residues. Trimming cost V 0 bases and J 0 bases, with 14 bases left between them. Per the germline V gene, CDR1 is MGHRA and CDR2 is YSYEKL. The CDR3 reads CASSQDRGRVLNTEAFF. In nucleotides, the CDR3 is TGCGCCAGCAGCCAAGATAGAGGGCGGGTTCTGAACACTGAAGCTTTCTTT.

The rearrangement uses TRBV18 and TRBJ1-5, with D perhaps TRBD1 (5 bases). Germline V gene lookup returns CDR1 KGHSH and CDR2 LQKENI. The CDR3 is made up of 19 amino acids. Deletions cut 3 bases from V and 0 bases from J, with 21 bases between. The CDR3 nucleotides read TGTGCCAGCTCACCCCCAAGAGCAGGGAATTCAGTTAGCAATCAGCCCCAGCATTTT. Protein product: CASSPPRAGNSVSNQPQHF.

The chain links TRBV5-1 to TRBJ2-5, with D possibly TRBD1 on 6 matching bases. The CDR3 is 14 amino acids. Per the germline V gene, CDR1 is SGHRS and CDR2 is YFSETQ. The V gene lost 0 bases and the J gene lost 1 base, with 7 bases spanning the gap. CDR3 sequence: CASSLGDTQETQYF. The CDR3 DNA is TGCGCCAGCAGCTTGGGGGACACCCAAGAGACCCAGTACTTC.

This clone was observed a single time. J is TRBJ1-6 and V is TRBV5-6, with 7 bases that match TRBD1. The V segment lost 4 bases and the J segment 6 bases; nucleotides outside the gene matches: 10. The CDR3 consists of 16 residues. Per germline, CDR1 SGHDT and CDR2 YYEEEE. DNA of the CDR3: TGTGCCAGCAGCCCCCGACAGGGTAACTTTAATTCACCCCTCCACTTT. Protein: CASSPRQGNFNSPLHF. Variable domain in full (rest from reference TRBV5-6 and TRBJ1-6): DAGVTQSPTHLIKTRGQQVTLRCSPKSGHDTVSWYQQALGQGPQFIFQYYEEEERQRGNFPDRFSGHQFPNYSSELNVNALLLGDSALYLCASSPRQGNFNSPLHFGNGTRLTVT.

The chain recombines TRBV5-4 with TRBJ2-1, with a possible D match to TRBD1 (5 bases). The CDR3 loop spans 14 amino acids. The germline gives CDR1 SGHNT, CDR2 YYREEE (reference sequence). Between the trimmed V and J ends, which lost 1 base and 5 bases, there was a span of 10 bases. For the CDR3, the DNA is TGTGCCAGCAGCTTGAAGGGGAACAACAATGAGCAGTTCTTC. As protein: CASSLKGNNNEQFF.

This clone showed up just once. The chain combines TRBV15 with TRBJ1-1; no clear D. Trimming shortened V by 0 bases and J by 0 bases, and 11 bases separated the two germline ends. The length of the CDR3 is 16 residues. In germline, CDR1 is LNHNV, CDR2 YYDKDF (reference sequence). Here the CDR3 DNA reads TGTGCCACCAGCAGAGATCTTATCAGTTTGAACACTGAAGCTTTCTTT. Translating gives CATSRDLISLNTEAFF.

Points on this clone: Other DNA sequences within the sample encode an identical CDR3. The chain links TRBV30 to TRBJ1-3; D gene uncertain. The germline V gene encodes CDR1 GTSNPN and CDR2 SVGIG (reference sequence). V lost 2 bases to trimming and J lost 3 bases, with 8 bases between them. CDR3 length equals 13 residues. Written as DNA, the CDR3 is TGTGCCTGGAGTACCGGGGTTGGAAACACCATATATTTT. This sequence encodes CAWSTGVGNTIYF.

The chain is built from TRBV4-1 and TRBJ2-4, with D tentatively TRBD1 (5 bases). Germline loops: CDR1 MGHRA, CDR2 YSYEKL. V gave up 2 bases and J gave up 1 base, with 12 bases separating them. The length of the CDR3 is 16 residues. The chain's CDR3 is CASSQPGREAKNIQYF. As DNA, the CDR3 is TGCGCCAGCAGCCAACCAGGGCGTGAGGCCAAAAACATTCAGTACTTC.

In DNA form, the CDR3 reads TGTGCCAGCAGCGCCGACAGGGTTCGGAACACTGAAGCTTTCTTT. Amino acid sequence: CASSADRVRNTEAFF. This rearrangement joins TRBV2 to TRBJ1-1, with 7 bases aligning to TRBD1. CDR3 size: 15 residues. With V trimmed by 6 bases and J by 1 base, 8 bases remained unmatched. In germline, CDR1 is SNHLY, CDR2 FYNNEI. The full variable domain, completed using reference TRBV2 and TRBJ1-1, is EPEVTQTPSHQVTQMGQEVILRCVPISNHLYFYWYRQILGQKVEFLVSFYNNEISEKSEIFDDQFSVERPDGSNFTLKIRSTKLEDSAMYFCASSADRVRNTEAFFGQGTRLTVV.

The V call is TRBV19, the J call TRBJ2-1; TRBD1 matches at 9 bases. With 9 bases clipped from V and 9 bases from J, the junction kept 9 bases outside the gene matches. The germline V gene has CDR1 LNHDA and CDR2 SQIVND (reference sequence). CDR3 length equals 13 residues. CDR3 sequence reads: CASDRGQGFEQFF. In DNA form, the CDR3 reads TGTGCCAGCGACCGGGGACAGGGTTTTGAGCAGTTCTTC. Full variable domain (rest looked up from reference TRBV19 and TRBJ2-1): DGGITQSPKYLFRKEGQNVTLSCEQNLNHDAMYWYRQDPGQGLRLIYYSQIVNDFQKGDIAEGYSVSREKKESFPLTVTSAQKNPTAFYLCASDRGQGFEQFFGPGTRLTVL.

The chain combines TRBV15 with TRBJ2-7; D perhaps matches TRBD1 (5 bases). CDR1 and CDR2 from the germline V gene are LNHNV and YYDKDF (reference sequence). Trimming left V 3 bases short and J 6 bases short, with 15 bases between. The CDR3 is 14 residues long. In DNA form, the CDR3 reads TGTGCCACCAGCAGTCGACAGAGCCTAGGCGAGCAGTACTTC. Residues: CATSSRQSLGEQYF.

V is TRBV5-1 and J is TRBJ2-1; no clear D gene. Trimming left V 0 bases short and J 0 bases short, with 7 bases between. In germline, CDR1 is SGHRS, CDR2 YFSETQ. The CDR3 consists of 15 residues. CDR3 DNA: TGCGCCAGCAGCTTGGTGAGTTCCTCCTACAATGAGCAGTTCTTC. This gives the protein CASSLVSSSYNEQFF.

CDR3 nucleotides: TGTGCCAGCAACTCAGGGTCCGGAAACACCATATATTTT. Translation gives CASNSGSGNTIYF. This sequence joins TRBV7-8 and TRBJ1-3, with D perhaps matching TRBD1 (5 bases). CDR1 is SGHVS, CDR2 FQNEAQ, per germline. This CDR3 is 13 amino acids long. V lost 7 bases, J lost 4 bases, and 11 bases lay in between.